This is a list of T cell receptor beta chains from one sample in a study of T cells in tuberculosis. Only in-frame clones appear in the TCRdb table, and some are missing; sequencing was by immunoSEQ multiplex PCR. This sample yields about 49,000 clones, of which nearly 95% are seen a single time; more than 1.3% belongs to the top ten. Source: PBMCs, taken at tuberculosis diagnosis. Source of these receptors: an adult with tuberculosis. Each CDR3 is given with its conserved first and last residue. Each record gives: J gene, V gene, D gene, clone size, CDR3 DNA, CDR3 protein. A D gene is named only where the DNA matches it firmly. Part of the rows lack a size; the others show once, few, many or a class for expanded clones.

TRBJ1-2	TRBV28	.	.	TGTGCCAGCAGTCGCGGGGCCCTTACAGTAGATAGTGGCTACACCTTC	CASSRGALTVDSGYTF
TRBJ1-1	TRBV18	TRBD1	once	TGTGCCAGCTCACCACCTGAGGGGGCGAACACTGAAGCTTTCTTT	CASSPPEGANTEAFF
TRBJ2-2	TRBV6-6	TRBD1	.	TGTGCCAGCAGGGGACAGGGGGCCACCGGGGAGCTGTTTTTT	CASRGQGATGELFF
TRBJ2-1	TRBV2	.	once	TGTGCCAGCGGTCGCGCGGGTTTCTACAATGAGCAGTTCTTC	CASGRAGFYNEQFF
TRBJ2-3	TRBV29-1	.	.	TGCAGCGTTGGGGCCCTAGATACGCAGTATTTT	CSVGALDTQYF
TRBJ2-7	TRBV6-4	.	.	TGTGCCAGCAGTGACTTCCCCGAGGTATGGCGTCCCTACGAGCAGTACTTC	CASSDFPEVWRPYEQYF
TRBJ2-7	TRBV19	.	.	TGTGCCAGTAGTCCCTCCCCCTACGAGCAGTACTTC	CASSPSPYEQYF
TRBJ1-1	TRBV19	.	once	TGTGCCAGTAGTATAGACGGGGGGACTGAAGCTTTCTTT	CASSIDGGTEAFF
TRBJ1-1	TRBV7-7	.	.	TGTGCTAGCAGCTTAGCGAGCCACACTGAAGCTTTCTTT	CASSLASHTEAFF
TRBJ1-3	TRBV6-1	.	.	TGTGCCAGCAGTGAAGCGGACATCAGGGTGTTAACTGGAAACACCATATATTTT	CASSEADIRVLTGNTIYF
TRBJ1-5	TRBV30	TRBD1	.	TGTGCCTGGGGACAGGGAGGCAATCAGCCCCAGCATTTT	CAWGQGGNQPQHF
TRBJ1-2	TRBV27	.	.	TGTGCCAGCAGTTGGGAGGGGAACTATGGCTACACCTTC	CASSWEGNYGYTF
TRBJ2-1	TRBV28	.	.	TGTGCCAGCGGGGTAGTAGCGGACAATGAGCAGTTCTTC	CASGVVADNEQFF
TRBJ1-5	TRBV7-2	.	.	TGTGCCAGCAGCTTAGGTAGCCAGATGAGTCAGCCCCAGCATTTT	CASSLGSQMSQPQHF
TRBJ1-2	TRBV7-8	TRBD1	once	TGTGCCAGCAGCCACGGACAGGGGGAAGGGTACTATGGCTACACCTTC	CASSHGQGEGYYGYTF
TRBJ2-6	TRBV7-9	TRBD2	.	TGTGCCAGCAGCTCCAGACTAGCGGGAATCTCTGGGGCCAACGTCCTGACTTTC	CASSSRLAGISGANVLTF
TRBJ2-3	TRBV27	.	.	TGTGCCAGCAGTTTATCGGGCGGGGTAAATACGCAGTATTTT	CASSLSGGVNTQYF
TRBJ2-1	TRBV30	TRBD1	.	TGTGCCTGGAGCTTACAGGGGTACGGTGAGCAGTTCTTC	CAWSLQGYGEQFF
TRBJ2-7	TRBV5-4	.	.	TGTGCCAGCAGCTTGTTCCCGGGCCCGGGGTCCTACGAGCAGTACTTC	CASSLFPGPGSYEQYF
TRBJ2-7	TRBV30	.	.	TGTGCCTGGAGTGTACTAAACGAAGTCGAGCAGTACTTC	CAWSVLNEVEQYF
TRBJ1-1	TRBV20-1	.	.	TGCAGTGCTAGTGGCCCTGAAGCTTTCTTT	CSASGPEAFF
TRBJ1-3	TRBV30	.	.	TGTGCCTGGAGTGTACAGACTGGAAACACCATATATTTT	CAWSVQTGNTIYF
TRBJ1-1	TRBV6-5	TRBD1	.	TGTGCCAGCAGTTACTTAGGGGGCGCCGGCACTGAAGCTTTCTTT	CASSYLGGAGTEAFF
TRBJ2-2	TRBV28	TRBD2	once	TGTGCCAGCGGCCTAAAGGGACTATACATGAACACCGGGGAGCTGTTTTTT	CASGLKGLYMNTGELFF
TRBJ2-1	TRBV27	TRBD2	.	TGTGCCAGCCGACCTAGCGGGAGTTCTGGTGAGCAGTTCTTC	CASRPSGSSGEQFF
TRBJ2-2	TRBV19	TRBD1	once	TGTGCCAGTAGTACCCAAGGACAGGGGAACACCGGGGAGCTGTTTTTT	CASSTQGQGNTGELFF
TRBJ2-1	TRBV19	TRBD1	.	TGTGCCAGTAGTATATTGACAGGGGGCAAGTACAATGAGCAGTTCTTC	CASSILTGGKYNEQFF
TRBJ2-2	TRBV18	.	.	TGTGCCAGCTCACTGGGGGGCACCGGGGAGCTGTTTTTT	CASSLGGTGELFF
TRBJ2-1	TRBV6-5	.	.	TGTGCTCTCGGGAAAGACCGCAATGAGCAGTTCTTC	CALGKDRNEQFF
TRBJ1-3	TRBV11-2	TRBD1	.	TGTGCCAGCAGCCCCGGGACAGGGGTTGGAAACACCATATATTTT	CASSPGTGVGNTIYF
TRBJ2-1	TRBV25-1	TRBD2	.	TGTGCCAGCACCGGTAGCGGGATGAGCAATGAGCAGTTCTTC	CASTGSGMSNEQFF
TRBJ1-3	TRBV19	.	once	TGTGCCAGTGGGGCCGAGCTCTCTGGAAACACCATATATTTT	CASGAELSGNTIYF
TRBJ2-1	TRBV19	TRBD2	.	TGTGCCAGTAGTATCGGCGGGGGTAACTACAATGAGCAGTTCTTC	CASSIGGGNYNEQFF
TRBJ2-1	TRBV6-1	.	once	TGTGCCAGCGGAGAGGTTAGCTCCTACAATGAGCAGTTCTTC	CASGEVSSYNEQFF
TRBJ1-1	TRBV5-4	.	.	TGTGCCAGCAGCTTGGTTGGGAGTTCGAACACTGAAGCTTTCTTT	CASSLVGSSNTEAFF
TRBJ2-6	TRBV25-1	.	.	TGTGCCAGCAGTGGGGGGGGACAACTCTCTGGGGCCAACGTCCTGACTTTC	CASSGGGQLSGANVLTF
TRBJ2-6	TRBV19	.	.	TGTGCCAGTAGTATCGGACTCTCTGGGGCCAACGTCCTGACTTTC	CASSIGLSGANVLTF
TRBJ2-1	TRBV15	.	.	TGTGCCACCAGCAGAAACGGGTACAATGAGCAGTTCTTC	CATSRNGYNEQFF
TRBJ1-4	TRBV7-2	TRBD1	.	TGTGCCAGCAGTCCCGGGACAGGGAATGAAAAACTGTTTTTT	CASSPGTGNEKLFF
TRBJ2-7	TRBV25-1	.	.	TGTGCCAGCAGTCACGTAAACTTCGTCGACTTC	CASSHVNFVDF
TRBJ1-6	TRBV5-1	.	.	TGCGCCAGCAGCTTGGGTGAGAGGACAAATTCACCCCTCCACTTT	CASSLGERTNSPLHF
TRBJ2-7	TRBV5-1	TRBD1	.	TGCGCCAGCAGCTTGGAGGGGGCGCAACCGCAGTACTTC	CASSLEGAQPQYF
TRBJ2-3	TRBV7-2	TRBD2	.	TGTGCCAGCCAGCGGGGGATTAGCACAGATACGCAGTATTTT	CASQRGISTDTQYF
TRBJ2-7	TRBV19	.	.	TGTGCCAGTAGTATCAGTCAAGGGGGCTACGAGCAGTACTTC	CASSISQGGYEQYF
TRBJ2-7	TRBV19	TRBD1	.	TGTGCCACCCTGAAAGTGGCAGGGGGATCCTACGAGCAGTACTTC	CATLKVAGGSYEQYF
TRBJ1-4	TRBV4-1	TRBD1	.	TGCGCCAGCAGCCAAAGGCAGGGGACAGCAAATGAAAAACTGTTTTTT	CASSQRQGTANEKLFF
TRBJ2-7	TRBV4-3	.	few	TGCGCCAGCAGCCAAGAGGTCCTAGCCTACGAGCAGTACTTC	CASSQEVLAYEQYF
TRBJ2-7	TRBV27	TRBD1	.	TGTGCCAGCAGACCCGACAGGGGGCAACGTTTCGGCGAGCAGTACTTC	CASRPDRGQRFGEQYF
TRBJ2-4	TRBV2	TRBD2	.	TGTGCCAGCAGTGAGGCGGGAGTCGACATTCAGTACTTC	CASSEAGVDIQYF
TRBJ2-1	TRBV4-3	.	.	TGCGCCAGCCAAAAGGGAATTGGGACTTCCTACTACAATGAGCAGTTCTTC	CASQKGIGTSYYNEQFF
TRBJ2-2	TRBV6-1	TRBD1	once	TGTGCCAGCAGTGGTGGACAGGGCCCCGGGGAGCTGTTTTTT	CASSGGQGPGELFF
TRBJ1-4	TRBV19	TRBD1	.	TGTGCCAGTACCATGAGGGGGCTAGGCGAAAAACTGTTTTTT	CASTMRGLGEKLFF
TRBJ1-2	TRBV7-2	TRBD1	.	TGTGCCAGCAGCCGGGGACAGGGTTCTCATGGCTACACCTTC	CASSRGQGSHGYTF